The TCR beta chain under discussion was sequenced for a study of cytomegalovirus exposure and HLA in healthy donors. In regard to this clone: Its target is unknown.

PCR employed 60 Vbeta and 13 Jbeta primers. Assay: immunoSEQ multiplex PCR; the TCRdb copy retains only in-frame clones and omits some. The sample shows 90,000 to 150,000 clones, 15% to 17% of them seen only once. Whole-study findings and limits: Several of the most significant clusters were apparently associated with common viral pathogens in a later analysis. As a later analysis revealed, the rate of TCR association differed by HLA locus, with DRB1 most and HLA-C fewest. TCR beta V segments were, for the most part, productive about 87% or about 30% of the time in an earlier analysis.

This receptor was taken from a woman aged 18-29 years in good health and CMV-seronegative. Sample: PBMCs.

This CDR3 reads CASGEAGGASDTQYF. The CDR3 DNA follows: TGTGCCAGCGGGGAGGCGGGGGGCGCGTCGGATACGCAGTATTTT. This chain links TRBV28 with TRBJ2-3; 8 bases line up with TRBD2. The V segment lost 8 bases and the J segment 6 bases; nucleotides outside the gene matches: 13. The germline V gene encodes CDR1 MDHEN and CDR2 SYDVKM. The CDR3 runs to 15 residues.